Listed below are T cell receptor beta chains from one sample, sequenced in a study of T cells in Graves' hyperthyroidism and ophthalmopathy. One entry per CDR3 protein, called by TCRdb with MiXCR from the multiplex PCR reads. Counted here are about 380,000 distinct CDR3 sequences, 13% to 15% occurring once; the ten biggest clones make up roughly a fifth. The sample consisted of blood. These receptors were taken from a woman under 40 with Graves' ophthalmopathy. CDR3s include the opening cysteine and the closing phenylalanine or tryptophan. D genes are given only for firm matches. Some rows have no size entry. The others give once, few or many, or a class for an expanded clone.

>TRBD1|many|TRBJ2-5|15|TRBV18
CASSPTGARTETQYF
TGTGCCAGCTCACCCACAGGGGCCCGAACGGAGACCCAGTACTTC
>TRBD2|many|TRBJ2-3|16|TRBV5-6
CASSTSSGGLKNTQYF
TGTGCCAGCAGCACCTCTAGCGGGGGTCTTAAAAATACGCAGTATTTT
>TRBD1|many|TRBJ1-2|15|TRBV19
CASSSNRGALYGYTF
TGTGCCAGTAGTTCTAACAGGGGAGCCCTCTATGGCTACACCTTC
>.|many|TRBJ1-1|14|TRBV5-1
CASSLVTKGTEAFF
TGCGCCAGCAGCTTGGTCACTAAGGGCACTGAAGCTTTCTTT
>TRBD1|many|TRBJ1-4|19|TRBV5-1
CASSLNQYRDRGANEKLFF
TGCGCCAGCAGCTTGAACCAGTACCGGGACAGGGGAGCTAATGAAAAACTGTTTTTT
>.|many|TRBJ2-1|14|TRBV29-1
CSVGRSSSYNEQFF
TGCAGCGTCGGACGGTCGAGCTCCTACAATGAGCAGTTCTTC
>TRBD2|.|TRBJ2-3|18|TRBV5-1
CASSLPGLAGGLTDTQYF
TGCGCCAGCAGCTTGCCGGGACTAGCGGGGGGGCTCACAGATACGCAGTATTTT
>TRBD1|.|TRBJ1-1|17|TRBV28
CASPGRYGGTGGGEAFF
TGTGCCAGCCCGGGTAGGTACGGCGGGACAGGGGGCGGAGAAGCTTTCTTT
>.|many|TRBJ1-2|14|TRBV7-9
CASTSGHRAYGYTF
TGTGCCAGCACCTCCGGGCACAGGGCCTATGGCTACACCTTC
>TRBD1|many|TRBJ1-5|16|TRBV7-8
CASSGHRQGANQPQHF
TGTGCCAGCAGCGGACATCGACAGGGAGCAAATCAGCCCCAGCATTTT
>TRBD1|.|TRBJ2-4|15|TRBV20-1
CSAGQVGEAKNIQYF
TGCAGTGCCGGACAGGTGGGGGAAGCCAAAAACATTCAGTACTTC
>.|many|TRBJ1-5|17|TRBV6-1
CASSEDYRDIDNQPQHF
TGTGCCAGCAGTGAAGATTATAGGGACATAGACAATCAGCCCCAGCATTTT
>.|many|TRBJ1-3|14|TRBV30
CAWREGYSGNTIYF
TGTGCCTGGAGGGAAGGGTACTCTGGAAACACCATATATTTT
>.|few|TRBJ1-2|13|TRBV27
CASSPGFSYGYTF
TGTGCCAGCAGTCCAGGGTTTAGCTATGGCTACACCTTC
>TRBD1|many|TRBJ1-5|15|TRBV24-1
CATSEQGASNQPQHF
TGTGCCACCAGTGAACAGGGGGCGAGCAATCAGCCCCAGCATTTT
>.|few|TRBJ2-7|14|TRBV6-2/TRBV6-3
CASSLTGASYEQYF
TGTGCCAGCAGTTTGACAGGAGCTTCCTACGAGCAGTACTTC
>.|.|TRBJ2-2|15|TRBV29-1
CSVELGGRDTGELFF
TGCAGCGTTGAATTGGGGGGGCGCGACACCGGGGAGCTGTTTTTT
>TRBD1|.|TRBJ1-2|16|TRBV3-1
CASSLTTGGSRYGYTF
TGTGCCAGCAGCCTCACGACAGGGGGCAGTCGCTATGGCTACACCTTC
>TRBD2|many|TRBJ2-1|16|TRBV7-2
CASSPVPLAGNNEQFF
TGTGCCAGCAGCCCAGTTCCCCTAGCGGGTAACAATGAGCAGTTCTTC
>.|many|TRBJ1-1|13|TRBV25-1
CASDSVGNTEAFF
TGTGCCAGCGACTCTGTAGGGAACACTGAAGCTTTCTTT
>.|few|TRBJ2-1|16|TRBV6-1
CASSEVDDGGANEQFF
TGTGCCAGCAGTGAAGTGGACGACGGGGGTGCCAATGAGCAGTTCTTC
>.|.|TRBJ2-1|13|TRBV11-2
CASSAGGRKEQFF
TGTGCCAGCTCCGCCGGGGGCAGGAAGGAGCAGTTCTTC
>.|.|TRBJ1-5|17|TRBV19
CASSIGAGTYSNQPQHF
TGTGCCAGTAGTATAGGCGCCGGGACATACAGCAATCAGCCCCAGCATTTT
>TRBD1|.|TRBJ1-5|14|TRBV6-1
CASVRGARNQPQHF
TGTGCCAGCGTCAGGGGGGCCAGAAATCAGCCCCAGCATTTT
>.|many|TRBJ2-3|16|TRBV24-1
CATSDLLAGATDTQYF
TGTGCCACCAGTGATTTGCTAGCAGGGGCGACAGATACGCAGTATTTT
>TRBD2|many|TRBJ2-1|15|TRBV6-1
CASRLAGTPYNEQFF
TGTGCCAGTAGACTAGCGGGGACCCCTTACAATGAGCAGTTCTTC
>.|many|TRBJ1-2|16|TRBV4-1
CASSQTFTTRNYGYTF
TGCGCCAGCAGCCAAACCTTTACAACAAGGAACTATGGCTACACCTTC
>.|.|TRBJ2-5|14|TRBV5-4
CASSSPVPQGTQYF
TGTGCCAGCAGCTCTCCTGTTCCTCAAGGGACCCAGTACTTC
>.|many|TRBJ2-7|13|TRBV28
CASSTGGEYEQYF
TGTGCCAGCAGTACAGGGGGGGAATACGAGCAGTACTTC
>.|many|TRBJ1-1|15|TRBV7-2
CASSLDLSRNTEAFF
TGTGCCAGCAGCTTAGATCTGAGCCGGAACACTGAAGCTTTCTTT
>.|many|TRBJ1-5|13|TRBV12-3/TRBV12-4
CASRGMGYQPQHF
TGTGCCAGCAGGGGGATGGGCTATCAGCCCCAGCATTTT
>TRBD2|many|TRBJ2-7|14|TRBV2
CASSPTSGGYEQYF
TGTGCCAGCAGCCCGACTAGCGGGGGTTACGAGCAGTACTTC
>TRBD1|many|TRBJ1-1|15|TRBV10-2
CATLIPGQMNTEAFF
TGCGCCACCCTTATCCCGGGACAGATGAACACTGAAGCTTTCTTT
>.|.|TRBJ2-5|13|TRBV29-1
CSVETPQKETQYF
TGCAGCGTTGAGACCCCACAAAAAGAGACCCAGTACTTC
>TRBD1|many|TRBJ2-1|15|TRBV7-9
CASSPGGTGGFEQFF
TGTGCCAGCAGCCCCGGGGGGACAGGGGGCTTTGAGCAGTTCTTC
>TRBD2|many|TRBJ2-5|19|TRBV24-1
CATSDLRTPTSGPGETQYF
TGTGCCACCAGTGACCTGAGGACCCCGACTAGCGGGCCGGGAGAGACCCAGTACTTC
>TRBD1|many|TRBJ1-3|17|TRBV11-2
CASSRLFRDSSGNTIYF
TGTGCCAGCAGTCGCCTTTTTCGGGACAGCTCTGGAAACACCATATATTTT
>.|.|TRBJ2-1|15|TRBV5-4
CASSFQGISYNEQFF
TGTGCCAGCAGCTTTCAGGGGATCTCCTACAATGAGCAGTTCTTC
>TRBD2|.|TRBJ2-1|16|TRBV11-2
CASSAGLGGGYNEQFF
TGTGCCAGCAGCGCGGGACTAGGGGGGGGTTACAATGAGCAGTTCTTC
>TRBD1|many|TRBJ1-6|16|TRBV20-1
CSARDADRGLNSPLHF
TGCAGTGCTAGAGACGCGGACAGGGGGCTTAATTCACCCCTCCACTTT
>TRBD1|many|TRBJ2-7|15|TRBV5-1
CASSHSGTEIYEQYF
TGCGCCAGCAGCCATTCCGGGACAGAAATTTACGAGCAGTACTTC
>TRBD2|.|TRBJ2-1|16|TRBV3-1
CASSHALAGGYNEQFF
TGTGCCAGCAGCCATGCACTAGCGGGGGGGTACAATGAGCAGTTCTTC
>TRBD2|.|TRBJ2-2|14|TRBV5-5
CASSWGGFTGELFF
TGTGCCAGCAGCTGGGGGGGATTCACCGGGGAGCTGTTTTTT
>TRBD2|.|TRBJ2-1|14|TRBV20-1
CSASPGLAAGEQFF
TGCAGCGCGTCACCGGGACTAGCGGCCGGAGAGCAGTTCTTC
>.|many|TRBJ1-2|12|TRBV5-6
CASTDGTGHYTF
TGTGCCAGCACAGATGGAACGGGTCATTACACCTTC
>TRBD1|many|TRBJ1-5|15|TRBV18
CASSPTGTANQPQHF
TGTGCCAGCTCACCAACCGGGACAGCTAATCAGCCCCAGCATTTT
>.|many|TRBJ1-1|14|TRBV7-9
CASSLVDRGRGAFF
TGTGCCAGCAGCTTAGTAGACCGGGGACGTGGAGCTTTCTTT
>TRBD1|.|TRBJ1-1|16|TRBV12-3/TRBV12-4
CDRSKFGDSRIGKAFF
TGTGACAGAAGCAAGTTTGGGGACAGCCGAATTGGAAAAGCTTTCTTT
>.|many|TRBJ1-3|14|TRBV18
CASSPDLSGNTIYF
TGTGCCAGCTCACCGGACCTCTCAGGAAACACCATATATTTT
>.|few|TRBJ1-1|15|TRBV19
CASSPRPGLNTEAFF
TGTGCCAGTAGTCCACGGCCGGGATTGAACACTGAAGCTTTCTTT
>TRBD2|.|TRBJ2-1|18|TRBV7-2
CASSLVPSGGALYNEQFF
TGTGCCAGCAGCTTAGTCCCTAGCGGGGGGGCACTCTACAATGAGCAGTTCTTC
>.|many|TRBJ2-1|17|TRBV20-1
CSARDWGAGTAYNEQFF
TGCAGTGCTAGAGATTGGGGCGCAGGGACGGCCTACAATGAGCAGTTCTTC